This is a list of T cell receptor beta chains from one sample in a study of regulatory T cells in long-lasting Graves disease. MiXCR, applied by TCRdb to the multiplex PCR reads, yields one record per CDR3 protein. There are hundreds of thousands of distinct CDR3 sequences in the sample; about 18% occur only once, and just under 30% lies in the top ten. The sequencing used peripheral blood mononuclear cells (PBMCs), collected when the disease was refractory, from a patient treated with antithyroid drugs. The receptors were gathered from a female donor with Graves disease. Both conserved end residues are part of each CDR3. D genes are given only for firm matches. Clone size, where shown, is once, few, many, or a class for clones that have expanded.

j_call v_call d_call clone_size cdr3_nt cdr3_aa
TRBJ2-7 TRBV28 TRBD1 many TGTGCCAGCAGTTTTGGGACAGCTTCCTCCGAGCAGTACTTC CASSFGTASSEQYF
TRBJ2-2 TRBV2 NA many TGTGCCAGCAACGGGGATCGGACCGGGGAGCTGTTTTTT CASNGDRTGELFF
TRBJ2-2 TRBV9 NA NA TGTGCCAGCAGCGTAGGGGTTGACACCGGGGAGCTGTTTTTT CASSVGVDTGELFF
TRBJ2-5 TRBV7-9 TRBD2 many TGTGCCAGCAGCAGCGGGACTAGCGGGGGGCCGAGAGAGACCCAGTACTTC CASSSGTSGGPRETQYF
TRBJ2-2 TRBV12-3/TRBV12-4 NA many TGTGCCAGCAGTTTGTACCGTCGCCCTTCGAACACCGGGGAGCTGTTTTTT CASSLYRRPSNTGELFF
TRBJ1-1 TRBV2 NA many TGTGCCAGCAGTGTCGAGAAGGGGAACACTGAAGCTTTCTTT CASSVEKGNTEAFF
TRBJ2-6 TRBV28 NA few TGTGCCAGCAGGGACTACTCGACTGGGGCCAACGTCCTGACTTTC CASRDYSTGANVLTF
TRBJ2-7 TRBV29-1 NA many TGCAGCGTTGAGGGCCAGGGGTACGAGCAGTACTTC CSVEGQGYEQYF
TRBJ1-5 TRBV28 NA many TGTGCCAGCAGCTCGGGAGGGACCAATCAGCCCCAGCATTTT CASSSGGTNQPQHF
TRBJ1-1 TRBV2 TRBD1 many TGTGCCAGCAGTCGACAGGGGGCTGACACTGAAGCTTTCTTT CASSRQGADTEAFF
TRBJ2-7 TRBV9 TRBD1 few TGTGCCAGCAGCGTGGCGGGACAGGGTCTGGACGAGCAGTACTTC CASSVAGQGLDEQYF
TRBJ1-4 TRBV6-1 NA many TGTGCCAGCAGTATAAACAGGGAAGCTGGCGAAAAACTGTTTTTT CASSINREAGEKLFF
TRBJ2-6 TRBV12-3/TRBV12-4 NA many TGTGCCAGCAGTTCGCTCTCAGGGGTCTCTCCCTCTGGGGCCAACGTCCTGACTTTC CASSSLSGVSPSGANVLTF
TRBJ1-1 TRBV5-1 NA many TGCGCCAGCAGCTCCTCGGTGAACACTGAAGCTTTCTTT CASSSSVNTEAFF
TRBJ2-5 TRBV12-3/TRBV12-4 NA many TGTGCCAGCAGTACCCGGCCGAGCCTGGAGACCCAGTACTTC CASSTRPSLETQYF
TRBJ2-5 TRBV6-1 NA many TGTGCCAGCAGACCCGGTGGAGGGAAGACCCAGTACTTC CASRPGGGKTQYF
TRBJ1-5 TRBV6-1 NA NA TGTGCCAGCAGTGAAGAATTCATTCGAGGGGTCGGCAATCAGCCCCAGCATTTT CASSEEFIRGVGNQPQHF